The rows below give T cell receptor beta chains drawn from one sample of a study of cytomegalovirus exposure and HLA in healthy donors. The protocol was immunoSEQ multiplex PCR, while the TCRdb copy is restricted to in-frame clones and leaves out a portion. The sample has fewer than 200,000 clones; about three quarters are singletons. The sample was PBMCs. These receptors came from a man aged 40-55 years in good health and CMV-seronegative. Each CDR3 is given with its conserved first and last residue. D genes are given only for firm matches. Only some rows state a clone size, as once, few, many or a class for expanded clones.

D gene	clone size	J gene	V gene	CDR3 protein	CDR3 DNA
NA	NA	TRBJ2-1	TRBV7-3	CASSLTPSTGRFF	TGTGCCAGCAGCTTAACGCCCTCCACCGGTCGGTTCTTC
NA	few	TRBJ1-4	TRBV19	CASSLGQTTNEKLFF	TGTGCCAGTAGTCTTGGACAGACTACTAATGAAAAACTGTTTTTT
TRBD2	once	TRBJ2-1	TRBV7-2	CASSPRLAGERNEQFF	TGTGCCAGCAGCCCGCGACTAGCGGGGGAGCGCAATGAGCAGTTCTTC
TRBD1	few	TRBJ2-7	TRBV2	CASRRQGTHEQYF	TGTGCCAGCAGACGACAGGGAACCCACGAGCAGTACTTC
NA	NA	TRBJ2-5	TRBV9	CASSPSGEVYQYF	TGTGCCAGCAGCCCGTCCGGTGAGGTCTATCAGTACTTC
TRBD2	NA	TRBJ2-5	TRBV6-5	CASSLVAGGPGETQYF	TGTGCCAGCAGTTTAGTAGCGGGGGGACCGGGAGAGACCCAGTACTTC
NA	NA	TRBJ1-4	TRBV5-1	CASSLGPTQKLFF	TGCGCCAGCAGCTTGGGCCCGACACAAAAACTGTTTTTT
NA	few	TRBJ1-1	TRBV9	CASSPMTGVEAFF	TGTGCCAGCAGCCCGATGACCGGAGTTGAAGCTTTCTTT
NA	NA	TRBJ1-2	TRBV5-4	CASTLDRANYGYTF	TGTGCCAGTACCTTGGACAGAGCTAACTATGGCTACACCTTC
NA	NA	TRBJ1-4	TRBV5-6	CASSFQQGNEKLFF	TGTGCCAGCAGCTTTCAGCAGGGCAATGAAAAACTGTTTTTT
TRBD2	many	TRBJ2-2	TRBV4-3	CASSDLAGGTGELFF	TGCGCCAGCTCCGATCTAGCGGGGGGGACCGGGGAGCTGTTTTTT
NA	NA	TRBJ1-2	TRBV7-9	CASSSPGQGQIYGYTF	TGTGCCAGCAGCTCCCCGGGCCAGGGCCAAATCTATGGCTACACCTTC
NA	NA	TRBJ1-1	TRBV9	CASSVDPRGDTEAFF	TGTGCCAGCAGCGTAGACCCCCGGGGGGACACTGAAGCTTTCTTT
NA	few	TRBJ2-3	TRBV11-2	CASSRGDTQYF	TGTGCCAGCAGCCGGGGGGATACGCAGTATTTT
NA	few	TRBJ2-2	TRBV7-9	CASRKSGRFEIIGTGELFF	TGTGCCAGCAGAAAATCAGGTCGGTTTGAGATCATCGGCACCGGGGAGCTGTTTTTT
NA	NA	TRBJ1-1	TRBV7-3	CASRPIAVNTEAFF	TGTGCCAGCAGACCAATTGCAGTGAACACTGAAGCTTTCTTT
TRBD2	few	TRBJ2-4	TRBV15	CATSGGTSGPKNIQYF	TGTGCCACCAGCGGTGGGACTAGCGGTCCCAAAAACATTCAGTACTTC
NA	NA	TRBJ2-7	TRBV27	CASSSFVQGHYEQYF	TGTGCCAGCAGTTCCTTCGTACAGGGACACTACGAGCAGTACTTC
NA	NA	TRBJ2-3	TRBV5-3	CARSTGPGKGDTQYF	TGTGCCAGAAGCACTGGGCCAGGGAAGGGAGATACGCAGTATTTT
TRBD2	few	TRBJ2-3	TRBV28	CASSSSGTDTQYF	TGTGCCAGCAGTTCTAGCGGGACAGATACGCAGTATTTT
NA	NA	TRBJ1-2	TRBV30	CAWVRDVGTYGYTF	TGTGCCTGGGTGCGGGACGTTGGGACCTATGGCTACACCTTC